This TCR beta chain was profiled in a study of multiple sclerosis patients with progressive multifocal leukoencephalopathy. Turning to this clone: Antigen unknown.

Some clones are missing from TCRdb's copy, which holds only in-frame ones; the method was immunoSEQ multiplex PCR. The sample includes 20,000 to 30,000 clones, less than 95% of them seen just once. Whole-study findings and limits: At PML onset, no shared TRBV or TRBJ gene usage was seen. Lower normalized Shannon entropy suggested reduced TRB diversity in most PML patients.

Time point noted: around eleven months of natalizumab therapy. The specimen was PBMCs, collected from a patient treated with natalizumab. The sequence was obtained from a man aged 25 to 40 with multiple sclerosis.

The CDR3 spells CASSQDSTENYGYTF. The CDR3 coding sequence is TGCGCCAGCAGCCAAGATTCGACTGAAAACTATGGCTACACCTTC. The V call is TRBV4-3, the J call TRBJ1-2, with D hard to call. From germline, CDR1 is LGHNA and CDR2 YSLEER. V dropped 0 bases and J dropped 2 bases, with 10 bases sitting between them. The CDR3 is made up of 15 amino acids.